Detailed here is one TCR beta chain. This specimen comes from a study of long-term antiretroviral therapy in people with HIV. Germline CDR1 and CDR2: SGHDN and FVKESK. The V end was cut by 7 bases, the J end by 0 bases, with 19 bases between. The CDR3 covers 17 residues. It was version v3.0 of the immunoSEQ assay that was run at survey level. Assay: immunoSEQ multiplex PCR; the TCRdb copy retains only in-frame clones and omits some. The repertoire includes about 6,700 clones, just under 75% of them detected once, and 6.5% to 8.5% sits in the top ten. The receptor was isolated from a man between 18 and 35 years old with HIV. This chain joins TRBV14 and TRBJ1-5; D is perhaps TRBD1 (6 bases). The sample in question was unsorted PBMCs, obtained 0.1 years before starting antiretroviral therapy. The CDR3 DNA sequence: TGTGCCAGCACTGCCGGGACAATCCTTTATAGCAATCAGCCCCAGCATTTT. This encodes CASTAGTILYSNQPQHF.